These 20 T cell receptor beta chains were sequenced from one sample in a study of blood T cell repertoires in COVID-19. Measured with immunoSEQ multiplex PCR; TCRdb has only the in-frame clones, and not every one. Of some 89,000 clones in the sample, roughly 78% were seen once. The sample comprised peripheral blood. The receptor set was obtained from an elderly woman with acute or convalescent COVID-19.

The rearrangement joins TRBV11-2 to TRBJ1-2; the D gene is possibly TRBD1 (5 bases). The V end was cut by 5 bases, the J end by 6 bases, with 10 bases between. The CDR3 length is 12 residues. Germline V lookup: CDR1 SGHAT, CDR2 FQNNGV. DNA of the CDR3: TGTGCCAGCAGCCCCTGGGGGGATGGCTACACCTTC. Its translation: CASSPWGDGYTF.

V is TRBV19 and J is TRBJ1-1; TRBD1 might be the D (5 bases). The ends were cut back, 8 bases at V and 1 base at J, with 11 bases in the middle. Germline CDR1 and CDR2: LNHDA and SQIVND (reference sequence). This CDR3 is built from 13 residues. The CDR3 nucleotides are TGTGCCAGTGACGATAGGGGGAACACTGAAGCTTTCTTT. Translation gives CASDDRGNTEAFF.

V usage is TRBV27 and J usage is TRBJ2-1, with TRBD2 matching over 10 bases. V lost 7 bases and J lost 7; bases outside the gene matches: 19. Germline loops: CDR1 MNHEY, CDR2 SMNVEV (reference sequence). The CDR3 is made up of 18 amino acids. In DNA, the CDR3 is TGTGCCAGCACTTCGGTGGACGGGGGCCTAGCGGGAGATAATGAGCAGTTCTTC. Its translation: CASTSVDGGLAGDNEQFF.

J is TRBJ2-3 and V is TRBV7-2, with TRBD2 matching over 7 bases. The length of the CDR3 is 15 residues. Germline V gives CDR1 SGHTA, CDR2 FQGNSA. J lost 5 bases, V lost 1 base, and 6 bases had no gene match. The CDR3 sequence is CASSLGSGRGDTQYF. Written as DNA, the CDR3 is TGTGCCAGCAGCTTAGGTAGCGGGCGGGGAGATACGCAGTATTTT.

This clone was counted a single time. The chain links TRBV9 to TRBJ1-3; D is ambiguous. V lost 0 bases to trimming and J lost 0 bases, with 7 bases between them. Germline V gives CDR1 SGDLS, CDR2 YYNGEE. The CDR3 totals 15 residues. The CDR3 here is CASSVAEGSGNTIYF. The CDR3 bases are TGTGCCAGCAGCGTAGCTGAGGGCTCTGGAAACACCATATATTTT. The full variable domain, with the rest looked up from reference TRBV9 and TRBJ1-3, is DSGVTQTPKHLITATGQRVTLRCSPRSGDLSVYWYQQSLDQGLQFLIQYYNGEERAKGNILERFSAQQFPDLHSELNLSSLELGDSALYFCASSVAEGSGNTIYFGEGSWLTVV.

About this clone itself: The same CDR3 also results from other DNA sequences found in this sample. V usage is TRBV2 and J usage is TRBJ1-2, with D uncertain. Germline values: CDR1 SNHLY, CDR2 FYNNEI. Between the trimmed V and J ends, which lost 5 bases and 2 bases, there was a span of 9 bases. The CDR3 contains 13 residues. DNA of the CDR3: TGTGCCAGCAGTCAAACCGGGAACTATGGCTACACCTTC. The encoded protein is CASSQTGNYGYTF.

The chain employs TRBV27 and TRBJ1-1; D is unresolved. The CDR3 is 12 amino acids. Germline V gene lookup returns CDR1 MNHEY and CDR2 SMNVEV (reference sequence). With 5 bases removed from V and 8 bases from J, the gap between germline ends came to 12 bases. The CDR3 coding sequence is TGTGCCAGCAGTAGGCAGGCCGAAGAAGCTTTCTTT. Its translation: CASSRQAEEAFF.

The V gene is TRBV5-4, the J gene TRBJ2-5; D is possibly TRBD2 (5 bases). There are 13 residues in the CDR3. Germline V lookup: CDR1 SGHNT, CDR2 YYREEE (reference sequence). Trimming removed 2 bases at V and 9 bases at J, with 14 bases between. CDR3 bases: TGTGCCAGCAGCTTAGGGTCCCCCGGGGCCCAGTACTTC. It codes for CASSLGSPGAQYF.

The V and J genes are TRBV5-1 and TRBJ2-1; 9 nucleotides line up with TRBD2. Germline CDR1 and CDR2: SGHRS and YFSETQ. Trimming took 4 bases from V and 6 from J; bases not matched to a gene: 11. This CDR3 has 16 amino acids. CDR3 in DNA: TGCGCCAGCAGCCCCTCTTTGGCGGGAGGGCTCAATGAGCAGTTCTTC. Translated: CASSPSLAGGLNEQFF.

V and J are TRBV7-9 and TRBJ1-2; D unresolved. Germline V gene sequence: CDR1 SEHNR, CDR2 FQNEAQ (reference sequence). This CDR3 comprises 14 residues. The V and J ends lost 1 base and 7 bases respectively, with 13 bases between them. This CDR3 is CASSLVGPGGGYTF. The CDR3 DNA reads as TGTGCCAGCAGCTTAGTTGGGCCGGGAGGTGGCTACACCTTC. Together with reference TRBV7-9 and TRBJ1-2, the CDR3 gives the full variable domain: DTGVSQNPRHKITKRGQNVTFRCDPISEHNRLYWYRQTLGQGPEFLTYFQNEAQLEKSRLLSDRFSAERPKGSFSTLEIQRTEQGDSAMYLCASSLVGPGGGYTFGSGTRLTVV.

The chain combines TRBV5-6 with TRBJ2-5, with D maybe TRBD1 (6 bases). The CDR3 runs to 14 residues. Trimming took off 4 bases at V and 3 bases at J, with 13 bases between the two ends. Per the germline V gene, CDR1 is SGHDT and CDR2 is YYEEEE. The CDR3 DNA is TGTGCCAGCAGCCGAGAGAGGACAGAAGAGACCCAGTACTTC. Translating it yields CASSRERTEETQYF. The full variable domain, in which reference TRBV5-6 and TRBJ2-5 provide the parts outside the CDR3, is DAGVTQSPTHLIKTRGQQVTLRCSPKSGHDTVSWYQQALGQGPQFIFQYYEEEERQRGNFPDRFSGHQFPNYSSELNVNALLLGDSALYLCASSRERTEETQYFGPGTRLLVL.

The sample holds a few counts of this clone. The chain is built from TRBV19 and TRBJ2-1, with TRBD2 matching 12 bases. CDR3 length: 15 residues. Germline CDR1 and CDR2: LNHDA and SQIVND (reference sequence). Trimming at V came to 1 base and at J to 9 bases, leaving 4 bases not matched to a gene. CDR3 residues: CASSIGLAGVSEQFF. Written as DNA, the CDR3 is TGTGCCAGTAGTATAGGACTAGCGGGAGTAAGTGAGCAGTTCTTC.

This rearrangement joins TRBV2 to TRBJ2-2; a weak D match, TRBD1 (5 bases). This CDR3 contains 14 residues. V gave up 7 bases and J gave up 4 bases, with 13 bases separating them. Germline values: CDR1 SNHLY, CDR2 FYNNEI. The CDR3 spells CASNTGIGTGELFF. Written as DNA, the CDR3 is TGTGCCAGCAATACAGGAATTGGCACCGGGGAGCTGTTTTTT.

V usage is TRBV5-1 and J usage is TRBJ1-2, with D perhaps matching TRBD1 (5 bases). The CDR3 totals 14 residues. Trimming pared 5 bases from V and 2 bases from J, leaving 13 bases between. Germline V gives CDR1 SGHRS, CDR2 YFSETQ. The CDR3 region is CASSAGGTNYGYTF. Here the CDR3 DNA reads TGCGCCAGCAGTGCTGGCGGGACCAACTATGGCTACACCTTC.

The chain links TRBV7-2 to TRBJ2-7, with 8 positions matching TRBD2. Losses at the gene ends were 5 bases for V and 3 bases for J; bases not matched to a gene: 3. Germline V CDR1 and CDR2: SGHTA, FQGNSA. The CDR3 length is 13 residues. CDR3 region: CASSPGGGYEQYF. Written as DNA, the CDR3 is TGTGCCAGCAGCCCCGGGGGGGGCTACGAGCAGTACTTC.

On this clone: The sample carries other DNA sequences with the same CDR3. The chain links TRBV29-1 to TRBJ1-4; 10 nucleotides match TRBD1. Trimming took 5 bases from V and 5 from J; bases not matched to a gene: 2. There are 13 residues in the CDR3. Germline lookup yields CDR1 SQVTM and CDR2 ANQGSEA. The CDR3: CSVRTGGNEKLFF. In DNA form, the CDR3 reads TGCAGCGTTCGGACAGGGGGAAATGAAAAACTGTTTTTT.

The count of this clone is one. V and J are TRBV7-8 and TRBJ2-5; TRBD2 aligns across 8 bases. The CDR3 runs to 17 residues. Germline trimming cut 0 bases from V and 3 bases from J; bases unmatched to any gene: 9. Germline V gives CDR1 SGHVS, CDR2 FQNEAQ. This chain's CDR3 is CASSLAYGGAIKETQYF. The CDR3 DNA reads TGTGCCAGCAGCTTAGCATACGGGGGGGCGATCAAAGAGACCCAGTACTTC.

V usage is TRBV18 and J usage is TRBJ1-3; TRBD1 matches 9 bases. Unmatched junction bases numbered 7, after V lost 3 bases and J lost 4 bases. This CDR3 has 16 residues. From germline, CDR1 is KGHSH and CDR2 LQKENI. The CDR3 is CASSPTGGSTGNTIYF. CDR3 sequence (DNA): TGTGCCAGCTCACCCACAGGGGGCTCAACAGGAAACACCATATATTTT.

This chain uses TRBV28 with TRBJ2-1; D may be TRBD2 (6 bases). V was shortened by 4 bases and J by 0 bases, with 13 bases between the two germline ends. This CDR3 is built from 16 residues. Germline V lookup: CDR1 MDHEN, CDR2 SYDVKM. This CDR3 reads CASSSFLGSSYNEQFF. The CDR3 DNA is TGTGCCAGCAGTTCCTTCCTCGGGAGCTCCTACAATGAGCAGTTCTTC.

Written as DNA, the CDR3 is TGCGCCAGCAGCTCCGGGACAGGGGTCGGTGAGCAGTTCTTC. Amino acids: CASSSGTGVGEQFF. V is TRBV5-1 and J is TRBJ2-1; TRBD1 aligns across 10 bases. This CDR3 is built from 14 residues. V lost 3 bases to trimming and J lost 9 bases; unmatched junction nucleotides: 6. The germline V gene encodes CDR1 SGHRS and CDR2 YFSETQ.